The clone carrying this T cell receptor (beta chain) came up once. The table came from immunoSEQ multiplex PCR; TCRdb's copy has only in-frame clones and leaves some out. The sample yields fewer than 1.6 million clones, about 98.5% seen once. CDR3 length: 11 residues. V gave up 8 bases and J gave up 2 bases, with 8 bases separating them. Germline CDR1 and CDR2: SGHDT and YYEEEE. The data are from a study of shared clonotypes between healthy human individuals. Sequencing was performed on naive CD4+ T cells sorted from blood. This sample's subset: CD45RA+ positively selected. The V call is TRBV5-6, the J call TRBJ2-7, with unresolved D. The receptor's source is a man aged 25-45 years in good health. The CDR3 coding sequence is TGTGCCAGAGACAAAACCTACGAGCAGTACTTC. Translation: CARDKTYEQYF.